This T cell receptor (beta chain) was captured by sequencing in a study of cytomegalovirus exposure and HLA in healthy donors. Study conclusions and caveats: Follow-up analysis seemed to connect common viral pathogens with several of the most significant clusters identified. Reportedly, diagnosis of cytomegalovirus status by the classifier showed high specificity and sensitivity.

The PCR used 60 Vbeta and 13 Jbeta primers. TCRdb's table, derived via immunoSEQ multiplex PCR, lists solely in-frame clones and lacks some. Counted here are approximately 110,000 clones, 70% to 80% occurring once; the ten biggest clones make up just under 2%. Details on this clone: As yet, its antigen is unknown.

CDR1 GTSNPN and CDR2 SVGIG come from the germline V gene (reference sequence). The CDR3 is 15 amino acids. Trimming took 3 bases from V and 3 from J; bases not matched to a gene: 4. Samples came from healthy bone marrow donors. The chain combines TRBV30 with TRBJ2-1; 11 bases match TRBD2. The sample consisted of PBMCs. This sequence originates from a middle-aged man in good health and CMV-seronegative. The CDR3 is CAWSQLAGVYNEQFF. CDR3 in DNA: TGTGCCTGGAGCCAACTAGCGGGGGTCTACAATGAGCAGTTCTTC.